The 26 T cell receptor beta chains below all came from one sample that was sequenced in a study of chemoradiotherapy in HPV16-positive cancers. Generated by immunoSEQ multiplex PCR, the TCRdb table keeps only in-frame clones and is missing some. Altogether over 6,000 clones are present, approximately 91% being singletons, with the ten largest covering under 4%. Sequencing was performed on tumor tissue, taken from a patient who underwent chemoradiotherapy. These TCRs come from a human donor with HPV-associated anogenital cancer.

The chain employs TRBV4-2 and TRBJ1-1, with 7 nucleotides matching TRBD1. Trimming removed 0 bases from V and 5 bases from J; junction bases left unmatched: 6. This CDR3 region has 15 residues. Germline-derived CDR1 and CDR2 are LGHNA and YNFKEQ. In DNA, the CDR3 is TGTGCCAGCAGCCAAGACCCCGGACAGGAAACTGAAGCTTTCTTT. This encodes CASSQDPGQETEAFF.

This clone was recorded only once. The chain uses TRBV7-9 and TRBJ2-5; 8 positions agree with TRBD1. Trimming removed 5 bases from V and 10 bases from J; junction bases left unmatched: 15. CDR3 length: 15 residues. Germline V gene lookup returns CDR1 SEHNR and CDR2 FQNEAQ (reference sequence). This chain's CDR3 is CASSTPGQENLVQYF. The CDR3 DNA reads as TGTGCCAGCAGCACCCCGGGACAGGAAAACCTGGTCCAGTACTTC.

The V call is TRBV6-5, the J call TRBJ2-5, with D unclear. The V gene's germline CDR1 is MNHEY and CDR2 SVGAGI. The V gene lost 6 bases and the J gene lost 1 base, with 12 bases spanning the gap. This CDR3 has 14 residues. The CDR3 nucleotides read TGTGCCAGCAGCCTTGGCGGCGGCCAAGAGACCCAGTACTTC. Its protein is CASSLGGGQETQYF.

The V and J genes are TRBV7-3 and TRBJ1-1; the D is unclear. This CDR3 has 13 amino acids. Germline V lookup: CDR1 SGHTA, CDR2 FQGTGA. Between the trimmed V and J ends, which lost 4 bases and 3 bases, there was a span of 9 bases. As DNA, the CDR3 is TGTGCCAGCAGCTCCCTGAGGTACACTGAAGCTTTCTTT. It is translated as CASSSLRYTEAFF.

V usage is TRBV30 and J usage is TRBJ2-3, with 13 bases matching TRBD2. This CDR3 contains 14 residues. The germline V gene encodes CDR1 GTSNPN and CDR2 SVGIG (reference sequence). Losses at the gene ends were 5 bases for V and 4 bases for J; bases not matched to a gene: 3. CDR3 protein: CAWGLAGEADTQYF. CDR3 coding DNA: TGTGCCTGGGGACTAGCGGGAGAGGCAGATACGCAGTATTTT.

The rearrangement links TRBV5-1 to TRBJ1-2; a possible D gene is TRBD1 (5 bases). The CDR3 consists of 14 residues. Germline V gene lookup returns CDR1 SGHRS and CDR2 YFSETQ. V lost 0 bases to trimming and J lost 6 bases, with 12 bases between them. CDR3 loop: CASSLDGQGDGYTF. In nucleotides, the CDR3 is TGCGCCAGCAGCTTGGACGGGCAGGGCGATGGCTACACCTTC.

This sequence joins TRBV6-5 and TRBJ1-2, with 8 bases matching TRBD1. The germline CDR1 and CDR2 sequences are MNHEY and SVGAGI. The CDR3 spans 14 residues. The trim removed 4 bases at V and 3 bases at J, leaving 4 bases unmatched. The CDR3 DNA follows: TGTGCCAGCAGTTCGGGCAGGGGGCACTATGGCTACACCTTC. Its translation is CASSSGRGHYGYTF.

The chain joins TRBV4-1 to TRBJ1-6; D may be TRBD1 (5 bases). CDR3 size: 16 residues. The ends were cut back, 3 bases at V and 7 bases at J, with 16 bases in the middle. From germline, CDR1 is MGHRA and CDR2 YSYEKL. DNA of the CDR3: TGCGCCAGCAGCCACGGCCCGAACAGGCCAAATTCACCCCTCCACTTT. This sequence encodes CASSHGPNRPNSPLHF.

The chain carries TRBV5-8 and TRBJ1-3, with D unclear. V lost 2 bases and J lost 0, with 9 bases in between. The CDR3 sequence is 15 residues long. Per the germline V gene, CDR1 is SGHTS and CDR2 is YDEGEE. CDR3 region: CASSFPGGSGNTIYF. In nucleotides, the CDR3 is TGTGCCAGCAGCTTCCCGGGAGGCTCTGGAAACACCATATATTTT.

This sequence joins TRBV5-6 and TRBJ1-1, with a weak D call TRBD1 (5 bases). CDR3 length: 15 residues. Germline V lookup: CDR1 SGHDT, CDR2 YYEEEE. Trimming shortened V by 0 bases and J by 1 base, and 10 bases separated the two germline ends. The DNA for the CDR3 is TGTGCCAGCAGCTTGGTGGGGGGAACGAACACTGAAGCTTTCTTT. Protein: CASSLVGGTNTEAFF.

This chain links TRBV7-8 with TRBJ1-5; perhaps TRBD1 as D (6 bases). The CDR3 totals 15 residues. CDR1 is SGHVS, CDR2 FQNEAQ, per germline. With 0 bases removed from V and 6 bases from J, the gap between germline ends came to 12 bases. CDR3 DNA sequence: TGTGCCAGCAGCTTAGCCCCAGGGGCGGCTCAGCCCCAGCATTTT. As protein: CASSLAPGAAQPQHF.

The chain employs TRBV25-1 and TRBJ1-1; TRBD1 matches 7 bases. V lost 7 bases, J lost 2 bases, and 10 bases stayed unmatched. The CDR3 consists of 15 residues. The germline V gene has CDR1 MGHDK and CDR2 SYGVNS. The CDR3 DNA is TGTGCCAGCAATGGGGGAGGGACAGTTAACACTGAAGCTTTCTTT. Residues: CASNGGGTVNTEAFF.

J is TRBJ1-1 and V is TRBV5-4; 11 bases match TRBD1. V was pared by 3 bases and J by 0 bases, with 4 bases of the junction left unmatched. The CDR3 spans 16 residues. Per the germline V gene, CDR1 is SGHNT and CDR2 is YYREEE (reference sequence). The CDR3 region is CASSSGQGGLNTEAFF. The CDR3 coding sequence is TGTGCCAGCAGCTCGGGACAGGGGGGTTTGAACACTGAAGCTTTCTTT.

The chain has TRBV6-1 and TRBJ2-5, with TRBD1 identical over 11 bases. Germline V gene sequence: CDR1 MNHNS, CDR2 SASEGT. The length of the CDR3 is 15 residues. With V trimmed by 4 bases and J by 7 bases, 8 bases remained unmatched. This CDR3 reads CASSGALGQGGTQYF. The CDR3 DNA reads as TGTGCCAGCAGTGGTGCTTTGGGACAGGGGGGGACCCAGTACTTC.

The rearrangement uses TRBV5-1 and TRBJ2-3, with 10 bases fitting TRBD1. The CDR3 is 15 amino acids. Trimming took 3 bases from V and 4 from J; bases not matched to a gene: 5. CDR1 and CDR2 from the germline V gene are SGHRS and YFSETQ. The CDR3 sequence is CASSSPTGGSDTQYF. The CDR3 coding sequence is TGCGCCAGCAGCTCGCCGACAGGGGGCTCAGATACGCAGTATTTT. Full variable domain (rest looked up from reference TRBV5-1 and TRBJ2-3): KAGVTQTPRYLIKTRGQQVTLSCSPISGHRSVSWYQQTPGQGLQFLFEYFSETQRNKGNFPGRFSGRQFSNSRSEMNVSTLELGDSALYLCASSSPTGGSDTQYFGPGTRLTVL.

This clone showed up just once. CDR3 DNA sequence: TGCAGCGTACGGGACGGGCTTGGCTACACCTTC. Protein sequence: CSVRDGLGYTF. The chain is built from TRBV29-1 and TRBJ1-2; D is perhaps TRBD1 (5 bases). This CDR3 is built from 11 residues. CDR1 is SQVTM, CDR2 ANQGSEA, per germline. V was clipped by 6 bases and J by 7 bases, with 12 bases between them.

This chain uses TRBV7-2 with TRBJ2-2, with D perhaps being TRBD1 or TRBD2 (5 bases each). CDR1 and CDR2 (germline): SGHTA, FQGNSA. V lost 5 bases to trimming and J lost 3 bases, with 13 bases between them. This CDR3 contains 15 residues. The CDR3 is CASSPFQGDTGELFF. CDR3 coding DNA: TGTGCCAGCAGCCCTTTTCAGGGAGACACCGGGGAGCTGTTTTTT. The variable domain in full, with the rest retrieved from reference TRBV7-2 and TRBJ2-2, is GAGVSQSPSNKVTEKGKDVELRCDPISGHTALYWYRQSLGQGLEFLIYFQGNSAPDKSGLPSDRFSAERTGGSVSTLTIQRTQQEDSAVYLCASSPFQGDTGELFFGEGSRLTVL.

The chain uses TRBV6-1 and TRBJ2-5; maybe TRBD2 (5 bases). CDR3 length: 14 amino acids. CDR1 is MNHNS and CDR2 is SASEGT in the germline V gene. V shed 4 bases and J shed 2 bases, with 11 bases lying between them. This CDR3 reads CASSVVGRQETQYF. The CDR3 nucleotides are TGTGCCAGCAGTGTAGTAGGGAGACAAGAGACCCAGTACTTC.

This clone was counted once. The chain is built from TRBV19 and TRBJ1-2; the match to TRBD1 covers 7 bases. V shed 5 bases and J 7 bases; nucleotides not matched to a gene: 7. Germline V gene sequence: CDR1 LNHDA, CDR2 SQIVND (reference sequence). The CDR3 spans 13 residues. Here the CDR3 reads CASSLPQGSGYTF. In DNA, the CDR3 is TGTGCCAGTAGTCTACCACAGGGGTCTGGCTACACCTTC.

The chain employs TRBV2 and TRBJ2-1; weak D call: TRBD2 (6 bases). Deletions cut 4 bases from V and 6 bases from J, with 10 bases between. From germline, CDR1 is SNHLY and CDR2 FYNNEI. This CDR3 is built from 13 residues. The CDR3 is CASSGLALNEQFF. The DNA of the CDR3 is TGTGCCAGCAGTGGCCTAGCGCTCAATGAGCAGTTCTTC.

The chain is built from TRBV5-1 and TRBJ2-5; D perhaps matches TRBD2 (6 bases). The CDR3 runs 14 residues. Germline V CDR1 and CDR2: SGHRS, YFSETQ. V lost 4 bases and J lost 5, with 15 bases in between. The DNA of the CDR3 is TGCGCCAGCAGCCCTTTGGCGGGGAAGGAGACCCAGTACTTC. Its protein product is CASSPLAGKETQYF.

The chain employs TRBV28 and TRBJ1-1, with TRBD1 matching over 7 bases. With 2 bases clipped from V and 5 bases from J, the junction kept 5 bases outside the gene matches. Germline V gene lookup returns CDR1 MDHEN and CDR2 SYDVKM. The CDR3 totals 14 residues. The CDR3 DNA is TGTGCCAGCAGTTTAGAGGGGGCGCGAACTGAAGCTTTCTTT. Its translation: CASSLEGARTEAFF.

V is TRBV5-4 and J is TRBJ2-7; D uncertain. The CDR3 covers 9 residues. V lost 4 bases and J 7 bases, leaving 3 bases between the germline ends. The germline V gene encodes CDR1 SGHNT and CDR2 YYREEE (reference sequence). Here the CDR3 reads CASSREQYV. The CDR3 DNA reads TGTGCCAGCAGCAGGGAGCAGTACGTC.

The chain combines TRBV20-1 with TRBJ1-2; D is uncertain. Germline CDR1 DFQATT, CDR2 SNEGSKA (reference sequence). The CDR3 is 11 amino acids. The germline V and J ends were trimmed by 2 bases and 4 bases, with 5 bases remaining between them. As DNA, the CDR3 is TGCAGTGCTAGAATCCTCTATGGCTACACCTTC. Protein product: CSARILYGYTF.

Regarding this clone: Different DNA sequences within this sample yield the same CDR3. This chain connects TRBV11-2 to TRBJ2-5, with TRBD1 as a possible D gene (5 bases). The germline gives CDR1 SGHAT, CDR2 FQNNGV. The CDR3 contains 13 residues. Deletions cut 3 bases from V and 3 bases from J, with 8 bases between. CDR3 sequence: CASSFTGEETQYF. As DNA, the CDR3 is TGTGCCAGCAGCTTCACAGGAGAAGAGACCCAGTACTTC.

The chain is built from TRBV5-1 and TRBJ1-4, with D unclear. CDR1 is SGHRS, CDR2 YFSETQ, per germline. Trimming pared 4 bases from V and 6 bases from J, leaving 16 bases between. The CDR3 loop spans 15 amino acids. This CDR3 reads CASSPFGWAHEKLFF. CDR3 nucleotides: TGCGCCAGCAGCCCGTTCGGATGGGCCCATGAAAAACTGTTTTTT.